The entry that follows covers one TCR beta chain sequence. The antigen is undetermined. The sample originates from a study of OX40 agonist ivuxolimab in advanced cancers. Per the germline V gene, CDR1 is LNHDA and CDR2 is SQIVND (reference sequence). The CDR3 loop spans 15 amino acids. V was pared by 7 bases and J by 1 base, with 14 bases between. Findings and caveats of the study: Expanded clones were, on average, more numerous among CD8+ T cells than CD4+. At doses 0.1 to 3.0 mg/kg, CD4+ and CD8+ clones expanded. A proportion of nonresponders additionally exhibited low normalized T-cell clonal expansion.

The data were produced by immunoSEQ multiplex PCR, yet TCRdb's version contains in-frame clones alone and is incomplete. Of tens of thousands of clones in the sample, around 89% were seen once. Systemic immunosuppression or a history of autoimmune disease excluded patients. The TCR comes from an adult with an advanced solid tumor such as melanoma, head and neck, liver or kidney cancer. V and J are TRBV19 and TRBJ1-5, with D unresolved. The sample here was CD4+ or CD8+ T cells sorted from blood, taken in a trial of the OX40 agonist ivuxolimab. The CDR3 reads CASTPAGWSNQPQHF. DNA for the CDR3: TGTGCCAGTACCCCCGCAGGCTGGAGCAATCAGCCCCAGCATTTT. Using reference TRBV19 and TRBJ1-5 for the parts outside the CDR3, the full variable domain is DGGITQSPKYLFRKEGQNVTLSCEQNLNHDAMYWYRQDPGQGLRLIYYSQIVNDFQKGDIAEGYSVSREKKESFPLTVTSAQKNPTAFYLCASTPAGWSNQPQHFGDGTRLSIL.